Listed here are 14 T cell receptor beta chains from one sample, sequenced in a study of blood T cell repertoires in COVID-19. Profiling relied on immunoSEQ multiplex PCR, and the TCRdb table lists in-frame clones only, not all of them. Among some 270,000 clones listed, 65% to 90% were seen once. The specimen sequenced was PBMCs or T cells enriched from blood (not recorded which). Receptor source: a woman between 50 and 59 years old with acute COVID-19.

The count of this clone is one. V is TRBV19 and J is TRBJ2-1, with TRBD1 matching over 7 bases. J gave up 0 bases and V 1 base, and 0 bases lay outside the gene matches. The CDR3 has 15 residues. CDR1 is LNHDA and CDR2 is SQIVND in the germline V gene (reference sequence). The CDR3, as DNA: TGTGCCAGTAGTATAGGGGACAGCTCCTACAATGAGCAGTTCTTC. Protein sequence: CASSIGDSSYNEQFF.

This clone occurred once. V is TRBV6-5 and J is TRBJ2-6; D is perhaps TRBD1 (5 bases). The V gene's germline CDR1 is MNHEY and CDR2 SVGAGI. V lost 4 bases and J lost 0, with 10 bases in between. The CDR3 extends over 16 amino acids. The CDR3 loop is CASSSGIGSGANVLTF. CDR3 nucleotide sequence: TGTGCCAGCAGTTCAGGGATCGGCTCTGGGGCCAACGTCCTGACTTTC.

For this clone: The sample has other DNA sequences that encode this CDR3 too. The CDR3 DNA is TGCGCCAGCAGCTTGGGGTCTAGCGGGGGGGCACGAGAGACCCAGTACTTC. This codes for CASSLGSSGGARETQYF. The V and J genes are TRBV5-1 and TRBJ2-5, with 12 bases matching TRBD2. Germline V CDR1 and CDR2: SGHRS, YFSETQ. After removal of 0 bases from V and 4 bases from J, the junction contained 7 bases not matched to a gene. The CDR3 runs to 17 residues.

This CDR3 reads CASSYPTGGLMNTEAFF. CDR3 nucleotide sequence: TGTGCCAGCAGTTACCCCACAGGGGGCTTAATGAACACTGAAGCTTTCTTT. The rearrangement links TRBV6-2 or TRBV6-3 to TRBJ1-1; 9 bases match TRBD1. This CDR3 comprises 17 residues. V shed 2 bases and J 0 bases; nucleotides not matched to a gene: 7. Germline-derived CDR1 and CDR2 are MNHEY and SVGEGT.

This rearrangement joins TRBV14 to TRBJ2-5; D is possibly TRBD1 (5 bases). CDR1 and CDR2 from the germline V gene are SGHDN and FVKESK. This CDR3 is 16 amino acids long. The V gene lost 1 base and the J gene lost 2 bases, with 14 bases spanning the gap. The CDR3 DNA sequence: TGTGCCAGCAGCCAAGCAGGGATGGGGTTGCAAGAGACCCAGTACTTC. Translating it yields CASSQAGMGLQETQYF.

J is TRBJ2-5 and V is TRBV4-1; D is unresolved. Trimming removed 0 bases from V and 4 bases from J, with 9 bases in between. In germline, CDR1 is MGHRA, CDR2 YSYEKL. This CDR3 comprises 14 residues. The CDR3 DNA sequence: TGCGCCAGCAGCCAAGATTCGCAGGCAGAGACCCAGTACTTC. It is translated as CASSQDSQAETQYF.

The V and J genes are TRBV7-2 and TRBJ1-2; 8 nucleotides line up with TRBD1. Per germline, CDR1 SGHTA and CDR2 FQGNSA. The CDR3 has 15 amino acids. V shed 4 bases, J shed 4 bases, and the junction held 8 bases outside the gene matches. CDR3 nucleotide sequence: TGTGCCAGCAGCTCCCTCGGACAGGGAATCTATGGCTACACCTTC. The encoded protein is CASSSLGQGIYGYTF. Based on the CDR3 plus reference TRBV7-2 and TRBJ1-2, the full variable domain is GAGVSQSPSNKVTEKGKDVELRCDPISGHTALYWYRQSLGQGLEFLIYFQGNSAPDKSGLPSDRFSAERTGGSVSTLTIQRTQQEDSAVYLCASSSLGQGIYGYTFGSGTRLTVV.

The sample holds many counts of this clone. The rearrangement joins TRBV11-2 to TRBJ2-7; 11 bases are shared with TRBD2. Germline loops: CDR1 SGHAT, CDR2 FQNNGV. Trimming cost V 4 bases and J 1 base; bases outside gene matches: 3. The CDR3 is 15 amino acids. CDR3 region: CASSSRTSGSYEQYF. The CDR3, as DNA: TGTGCCAGCAGCTCCCGGACTAGCGGGTCCTACGAGCAGTACTTC. Full variable domain (rest looked up from reference TRBV11-2 and TRBJ2-7): EAGVAQSPRYKIIEKRQSVAFWCNPISGHATLYWYQQILGQGPKLLIQFQNNGVVDDSQLPKDRFSAERLKGVDSTLKIQPAKLEDSAVYLCASSSRTSGSYEQYFGPGTRLTVT.

The V call is TRBV6-5, the J call TRBJ1-6; D ambiguous. V shed 0 bases and J shed 10 bases, with 7 bases lying between them. Per germline, CDR1 MNHEY and CDR2 SVGAGI. This CDR3 contains 13 residues. The CDR3 loop reads CASSYSRESPLHF. As DNA, the CDR3 is TGTGCCAGCAGTTACTCTCGAGAGTCACCCCTCCACTTT.

V and J are TRBV30 and TRBJ1-2, with 7 bases that match TRBD1. The length of the CDR3 is 12 residues. Germline lookup yields CDR1 GTSNPN and CDR2 SVGIG (reference sequence). Trimming removed 8 bases from V and 4 bases from J; junction bases left unmatched: 7. CDR3: CARQDRIYGYTF. The CDR3 DNA reads as TGTGCCCGCCAGGACAGGATCTATGGCTACACCTTC.

The count of this clone is one. V usage is TRBV9 and J usage is TRBJ1-2; D is unclear. The CDR3 sequence is 15 residues long. V was trimmed by 2 bases and J by 6 bases, leaving 17 bases between them. Germline CDR1 is SGDLS and CDR2 is YYNGEE. The DNA of the CDR3 is TGTGCCAGCAGCGTCTATTCGAGCCGAACGGATGGCTACACCTTC. Translated: CASSVYSSRTDGYTF.

V is TRBV19 and J is TRBJ2-2, with 15 bases lining up with TRBD2. In germline, CDR1 is LNHDA, CDR2 SQIVND (reference sequence). V shed 5 bases, J shed 5 bases, and the junction held 3 bases outside the gene matches. This CDR3 contains 16 residues. CDR3: CASSPGLAGGTGELFF. CDR3 sequence (DNA): TGTGCCAGTAGTCCGGGACTAGCGGGGGGTACCGGGGAGCTGTTTTTT.

The chain combines TRBV3-1 (or the pseudogene TRBV3-2) with TRBJ1-1; tentative D call: TRBD1 (6 bases). From germline, CDR1 is LGHDT and CDR2 YNNKEL (reference sequence). The ends were cut back, 2 bases at V and 3 bases at J, with 10 bases in the middle. The CDR3 has 14 amino acids. The CDR3 protein is CASSQLGADTEAFF. Written as DNA, the CDR3 is TGTGCCAGCAGCCAACTGGGGGCGGACACTGAAGCTTTCTTT.

The chain combines TRBV18 with TRBJ2-7; no reliable D call. This CDR3 region has 15 residues. Germline CDR1 KGHSH, CDR2 LQKENI. With 6 bases removed from V and 0 bases from J, the gap between germline ends came to 15 bases. The CDR3 here is CASSPTTSSSYEQYF. CDR3 DNA sequence: TGTGCCAGCTCCCCCACTACCTCCAGCTCCTACGAGCAGTACTTC.